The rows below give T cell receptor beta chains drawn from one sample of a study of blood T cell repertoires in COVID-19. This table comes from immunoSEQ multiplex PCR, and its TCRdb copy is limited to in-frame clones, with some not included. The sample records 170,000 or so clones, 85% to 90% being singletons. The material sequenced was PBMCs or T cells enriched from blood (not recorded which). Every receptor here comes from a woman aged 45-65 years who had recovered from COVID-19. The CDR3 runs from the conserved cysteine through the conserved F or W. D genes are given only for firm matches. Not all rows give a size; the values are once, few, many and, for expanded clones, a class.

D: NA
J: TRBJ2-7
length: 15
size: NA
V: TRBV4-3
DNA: TGCGCCAGCAGCCAAGATTTGGGCAGGGCCTACGAGCAGTACTTC
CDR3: CASSQDLGRAYEQYF

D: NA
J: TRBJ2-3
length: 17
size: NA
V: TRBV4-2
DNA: TGTGCCAGCAGCCGCACAGCTACCGGGCCCAGCGGCGATACGCAGTATTTT
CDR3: CASSRTATGPSGDTQYF

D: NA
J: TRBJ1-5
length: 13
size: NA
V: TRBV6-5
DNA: TGTGCCAGCAGTTACCAGGGGAATCAGCCCCAGCATTTT
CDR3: CASSYQGNQPQHF

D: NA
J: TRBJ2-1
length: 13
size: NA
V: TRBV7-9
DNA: TGTGCCAGCAGCTTAGATCCTCCCAATGAGCAGTTCTTC
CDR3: CASSLDPPNEQFF

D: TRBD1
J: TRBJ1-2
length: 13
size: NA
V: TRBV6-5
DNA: TGTGCCAGCACCCAGACAGGGAGCTATGGCTACACCTTC
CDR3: CASTQTGSYGYTF

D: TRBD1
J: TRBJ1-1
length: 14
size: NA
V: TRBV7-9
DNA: TGTGCCAGCAGCCCCGGACAGGGTGAGACTGAAGCTTTCTTT
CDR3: CASSPGQGETEAFF

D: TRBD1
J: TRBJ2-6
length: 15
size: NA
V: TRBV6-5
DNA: TGTGCCAGCAGTTGGACAGGGGCTGGGGCCAACGTCCTGACTTTC
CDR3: CASSWTGAGANVLTF

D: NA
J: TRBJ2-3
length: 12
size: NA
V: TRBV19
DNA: TGTGCCAGTAGTATGAGGGCAGATACGCAGTATTTT
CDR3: CASSMRADTQYF

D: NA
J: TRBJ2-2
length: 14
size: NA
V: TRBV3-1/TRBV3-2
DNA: TGTGCCAGCAGCAGCTATAGGGGTTCCGGGGAGCTGTTTTTT
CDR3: CASSSYRGSGELFF

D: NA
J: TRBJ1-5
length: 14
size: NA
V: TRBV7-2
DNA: TGTGCCAGCAGCCCGACAGTCGGCAATCAGCCCCAGCATTTT
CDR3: CASSPTVGNQPQHF

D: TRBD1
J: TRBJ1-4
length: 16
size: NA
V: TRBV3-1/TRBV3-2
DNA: TGTGCCAGCAGCCACTTCCGGGGGACAGGGGCTGAAAAACTGTTTTTT
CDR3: CASSHFRGTGAEKLFF

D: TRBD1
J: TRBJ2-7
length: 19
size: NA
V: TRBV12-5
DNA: TGTGCTAGTGGTTTCCCCCTCACTACACCGGGACAGGGGACCTACGAGCAGTACTTC
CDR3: CASGFPLTTPGQGTYEQYF

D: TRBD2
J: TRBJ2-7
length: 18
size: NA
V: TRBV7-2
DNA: TGTGCCAGCAGCTTAGGAATTTCGTGGCGGGGGAGCTCCTACGAGCAGTACTTC
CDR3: CASSLGISWRGSSYEQYF

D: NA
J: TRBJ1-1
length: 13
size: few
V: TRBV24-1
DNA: TGTGCCACCAGTAAAGCAGCGGGAGGGGAAGCTTTCTTT
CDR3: CATSKAAGGEAFF

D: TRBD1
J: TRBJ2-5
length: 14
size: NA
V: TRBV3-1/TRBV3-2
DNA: TGTGCCAGCAGCCAAGGGACAGGGGTGGAGACCCAGTACTTC
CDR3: CASSQGTGVETQYF

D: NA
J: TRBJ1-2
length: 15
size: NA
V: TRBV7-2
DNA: TGTGCCAGCAGCCCGGCCGGGTCTAGGGGCTATGGCTACACCTTC
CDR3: CASSPAGSRGYGYTF

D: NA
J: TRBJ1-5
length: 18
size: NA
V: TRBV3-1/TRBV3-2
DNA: TGTGCCAGCAGCCTTCTAACGGGGGGCACGAGGAACAATCAGCCCCAGCATTTT
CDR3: CASSLLTGGTRNNQPQHF

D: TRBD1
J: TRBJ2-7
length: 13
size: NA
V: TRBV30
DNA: TGTGCCTGGAGTGCCGACAGGGGCCACGAGCAGTACTTC
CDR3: CAWSADRGHEQYF

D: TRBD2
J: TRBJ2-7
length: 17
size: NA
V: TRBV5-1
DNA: TGCGCCAGCAGCTATGGACTAGCGGGGGGCGGCTTTGGCGAGCAGTACTTC
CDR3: CASSYGLAGGGFGEQYF

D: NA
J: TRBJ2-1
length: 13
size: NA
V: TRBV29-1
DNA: TGCAGCGTTGAGCTCGACAGAATGAATGAGCAGTTCTTC
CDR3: CSVELDRMNEQFF

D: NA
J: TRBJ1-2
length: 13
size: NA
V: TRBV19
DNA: TGTGCCAGTAGTCTACGTACTAACTATGGCTACACCTTC
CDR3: CASSLRTNYGYTF

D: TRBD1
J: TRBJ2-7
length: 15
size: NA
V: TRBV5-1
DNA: TGCGCCAGCAGCTTGGCCCCGACAGGGGGCCGAGAGCAGTACTTC
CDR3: CASSLAPTGGREQYF

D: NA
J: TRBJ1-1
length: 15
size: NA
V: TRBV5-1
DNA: TGCGCCAGCAGCTTGGCACTGGGGGACACAACTGAAGCTTTCTTT
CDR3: CASSLALGDTTEAFF

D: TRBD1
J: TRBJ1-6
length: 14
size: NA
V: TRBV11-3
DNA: TGTGCCAGCAGCTTAGGGGGACAGTATTCACCCCTCCACTTT
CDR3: CASSLGGQYSPLHF

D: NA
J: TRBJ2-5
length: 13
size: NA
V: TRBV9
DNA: TGTGCCAGCAGCGTAGATTGGGCAGAGACCCAGTACTTC
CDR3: CASSVDWAETQYF

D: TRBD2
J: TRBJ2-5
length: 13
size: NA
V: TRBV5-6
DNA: TGTGCCAGCACCACGAGGATCCGGGAGGCCCAGTACTTC
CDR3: CASTTRIREAQYF

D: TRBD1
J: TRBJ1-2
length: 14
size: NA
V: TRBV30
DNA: TGTGCCTGGAGTATTTCCCAGGGGGCGGTTGGCTACACCTTC
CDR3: CAWSISQGAVGYTF

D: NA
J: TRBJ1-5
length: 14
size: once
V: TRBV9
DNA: TGTGCCAGCAGCGTAACGGTAGCCAGGGAACCCCAGCATTTT
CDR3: CASSVTVAREPQHF

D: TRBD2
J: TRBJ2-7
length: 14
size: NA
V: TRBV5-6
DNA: TGTGCCAGCAGCCTACGGACTAGCGGGGGATACGAGTACTTC
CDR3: CASSLRTSGGYEYF

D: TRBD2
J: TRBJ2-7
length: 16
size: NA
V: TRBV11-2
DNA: TGTGCCAGCAGCCCTCAGATTAGCGGGGGTTCCTACGAGCAGTACTTC
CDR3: CASSPQISGGSYEQYF

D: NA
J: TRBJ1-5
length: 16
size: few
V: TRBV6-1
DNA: TGTGCCAGCAGTGAATGGCGGGGCGTGGGCAATCAGCCCCAGCATTTT
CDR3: CASSEWRGVGNQPQHF

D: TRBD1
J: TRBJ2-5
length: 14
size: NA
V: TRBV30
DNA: TGTGCCTGGAGCGGGGACAGGGGGCGGGAGACCCAGTACTTC
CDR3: CAWSGDRGRETQYF

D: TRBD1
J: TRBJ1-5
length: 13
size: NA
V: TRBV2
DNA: TGTGCCACCTCGGAGACAGGGTTTAAGCCCCAGCATTTT
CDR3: CATSETGFKPQHF

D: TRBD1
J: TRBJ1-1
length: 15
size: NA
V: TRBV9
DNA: TGTGCCAGCAGCGTCGGGACAGGGTCTCAGACTGAAGCTTTCTTT
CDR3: CASSVGTGSQTEAFF

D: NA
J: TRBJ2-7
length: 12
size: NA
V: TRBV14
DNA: TGTGCCAGCAGCCCTGGAGGACACGAGCAGTACTTC
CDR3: CASSPGGHEQYF

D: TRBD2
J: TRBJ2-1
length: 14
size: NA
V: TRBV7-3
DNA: TGTGCCAGCAGTCGGCTAGCGGGGCCCAATGAGCAGTTCTTC
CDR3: CASSRLAGPNEQFF

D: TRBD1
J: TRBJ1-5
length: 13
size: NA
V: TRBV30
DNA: TGTGCCTCCTCCGGGACAGGGGCCCAGCCCCAGCATTTT
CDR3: CASSGTGAQPQHF

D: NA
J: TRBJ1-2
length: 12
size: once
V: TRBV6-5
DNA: TGTGCCAGCAGTTACAAGTCCTACGGCTACACCTTC
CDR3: CASSYKSYGYTF

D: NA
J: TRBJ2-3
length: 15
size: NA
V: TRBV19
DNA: TGTGCCAGTAGTATAGGGCAATCTCGAACAGATACGCAGTATTTT
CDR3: CASSIGQSRTDTQYF

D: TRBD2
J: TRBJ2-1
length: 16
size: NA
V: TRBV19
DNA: TGTGCCAGTAGTCCTCGAATAGCGGGGGGTGCCAATGAGCAGTTCTTC
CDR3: CASSPRIAGGANEQFF

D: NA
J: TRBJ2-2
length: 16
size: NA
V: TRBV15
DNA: TGTGCCACCAGCAGAGGCAGGGACATCAACACCGGGGAGCTGTTTTTT
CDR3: CATSRGRDINTGELFF

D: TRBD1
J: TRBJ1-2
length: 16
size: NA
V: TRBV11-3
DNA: TGTGCCAGCAGCTTATACATACTTGAGGACAGGGATGGCTACACCTTC
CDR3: CASSLYILEDRDGYTF

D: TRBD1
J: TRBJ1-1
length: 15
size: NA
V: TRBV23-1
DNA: TGCGCCAGCAGTCATGGCAGGGGGCCGGACACTGAAGCTTTCTTT
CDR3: CASSHGRGPDTEAFF